The present T cell receptor beta chain was sequenced within a study of cytomegalovirus exposure and HLA in healthy donors. Whole-study context: Roughly 80 million unique TCRs from HLA-typed donors made up an early data release. Study outcomes and limitations: In vitro checks showed that a few CMV-associated chains really do target CMV antigens. Several top significant clusters appeared, in a later analysis, to be linked to common viral pathogens.

Comments on this clone: What it binds is not known.

PCR employed 60 Vbeta and 13 Jbeta primers. The protocol was immunoSEQ multiplex PCR, while the TCRdb copy is restricted to in-frame clones and leaves out a portion. The repertoire consists of 120,000 to 150,000 clones, with roughly 90% occurring once and the leading ten covering more than 0.5%. Sequenced input: PBMCs. The TCR was taken from a woman in her thirties or forties in good health and CMV-seronegative.

CDR3 nucleotides: TGTGCCAGCAGCGTAGGGGCTAGCGGGACTGTCCTCGGGGCCAACGTCCTGACTTTC. Translating gives CASSVGASGTVLGANVLTF. The chain recombines TRBV9 with TRBJ2-6, with TRBD2 matching over 9 bases. The CDR3 is made up of 19 amino acids. Germline CDR1 is SGDLS and CDR2 is YYNGEE. The J segment lost 4 bases and the V segment lost 0 bases, leaving 11 bases of the junction unmatched.